This T cell receptor (beta chain) was documented in a study of control samples from healthy donors and cancer patients. TCRdb keeps only in-frame clones here, not all; method: immunoSEQ multiplex PCR. Among around 150,000 clones listed, around nine tenths were seen once. This CDR3 has 15 residues. The V end was cut by 0 bases, the J end by 8 bases, with 12 bases between. Germline V gene lookup returns CDR1 SGHRS and CDR2 YFSETQ. This TCR derives from a man aged 25 to 45 in good health. Source material: blood. The chain has TRBV5-1 and TRBJ2-6; the D gene is possibly TRBD1 (6 bases). CDR3 bases: TGCGCCAGCAGCTTGGGTCTTCAGGGGACCAACGTCCTGACTTTC. Translation: CASSLGLQGTNVLTF.